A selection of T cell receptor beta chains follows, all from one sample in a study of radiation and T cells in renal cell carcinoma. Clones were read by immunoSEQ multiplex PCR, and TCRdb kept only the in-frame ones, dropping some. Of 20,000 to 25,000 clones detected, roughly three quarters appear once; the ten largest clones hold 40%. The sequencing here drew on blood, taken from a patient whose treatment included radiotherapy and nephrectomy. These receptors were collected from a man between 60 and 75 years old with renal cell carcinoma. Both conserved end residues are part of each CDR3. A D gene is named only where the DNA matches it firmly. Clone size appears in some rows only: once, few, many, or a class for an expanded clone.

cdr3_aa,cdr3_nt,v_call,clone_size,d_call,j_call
CASSPGWALAKNIQYF,TGTGCCAGCAGCCCCGGGTGGGCCCTAGCCAAAAACATTCAGTACTTC,TRBV11-2,-,-,TRBJ2-4
CASKLQGRVSEAFF,TGTGCCAGTAAACTCCAGGGGAGAGTTTCTGAAGCTTTCTTT,TRBV19,-,-,TRBJ1-1
CASSPVIAGARNEQFF,TGTGCCAGCTCACCAGTGATAGCGGGAGCCCGCAATGAGCAGTTCTTC,TRBV18,once,TRBD2,TRBJ2-1
CASSNRGLFGGYTF,TGTGCCAGCAGCAACAGGGGGCTCTTCGGAGGCTACACCTTC,TRBV6-1,-,TRBD1,TRBJ1-2
CASSLFWAPINYGYTF,TGTGCCAGCAGCTTGTTTTGGGCCCCCATCAACTATGGCTACACCTTC,TRBV5-5,-,-,TRBJ1-2
CASSLERLGYGYTF,TGTGCCAGCAGCTTAGAAAGGCTAGGCTATGGCTACACCTTC,TRBV7-2,-,-,TRBJ1-2
CASSPGGVAKNIQYF,TGTGCCAGCAGCCCAGGCGGAGTAGCCAAAAACATTCAGTACTTC,TRBV11-3,-,-,TRBJ2-4
CASSPQVDTDTQYF,TGTGCCAGCAGCCCGCAGGTGGACACAGATACGCAGTATTTT,TRBV7-8,-,-,TRBJ2-3
CASSSRQGGDEQYF,TGTGCCAGCAGCTCTAGACAGGGAGGCGACGAGCAGTACTTC,TRBV7-8,-,-,TRBJ2-7
CSATGVNEQYF,TGCAGTGCCACCGGGGTTAACGAGCAGTACTTC,TRBV20-1,-,-,TRBJ2-7
CSVEDRGAGVIGEQFF,TGCAGCGTTGAAGATCGGGGAGCGGGAGTCATCGGTGAGCAGTTCTTC,TRBV29-1,-,TRBD2,TRBJ2-1
CASSVGLPGQGWGETQYF,TGTGCCAGCAGCGTAGGGCTTCCCGGACAGGGATGGGGAGAGACCCAGTACTTC,TRBV9,-,TRBD1,TRBJ2-5
CASSQDRATNEKLFF,TGTGCCAGCAGCCAAGATAGGGCAACTAATGAAAAACTGTTTTTT,TRBV7-9,-,-,TRBJ1-4
CASSISTVDNYGYTF,TGTGCCAGTAGTATCTCGACAGTTGATAACTATGGCTACACCTTC,TRBV19,-,-,TRBJ1-2
CASSLGLSGLRGTGELFF,TGTGCCAGCAGCTTGGGGTTGTCGGGGCTGAGAGGCACCGGGGAGCTGTTTTTT,TRBV5-6,-,-,TRBJ2-2
CASSLDPGGSNQPQHF,TGTGCCAGCAGCTTAGATCCCGGGGGTAGCAATCAGCCCCAGCATTTT,TRBV7-4,-,-,TRBJ1-5
CACLLGSAQYF,TGTGCCTGCCTCCTCGGGTCAGCGCAGTACTTC,TRBV30,-,-,TRBJ2-7
CASSPRQDRGEQYF,TGTGCCAGCTCACCTCGCCAGGACAGGGGCGAGCAGTACTTC,TRBV18,-,TRBD1,TRBJ2-7
CATSQEDSQGDTIYF,TGTGCCACCAGCCAGGAGGACAGCCAAGGGGACACCATATATTTT,TRBV15,-,-,TRBJ1-3
CASSDKDSGGYTF,TGTGCCAGCAGCGATAAGGACTCCGGGGGCTACACCTTC,TRBV7-9,-,-,TRBJ1-2
CASSPGPYNEQFF,TGTGCCAGCAGTCCCGGACCCTACAATGAGCAGTTCTTC,TRBV6-6,-,-,TRBJ2-1
CASSLTVNYNEQFF,TGTGCCAGCAGCTTAACTGTAAACTACAATGAGCAGTTCTTC,TRBV7-2,once,-,TRBJ2-1
CASSLAKTGGASAEQYF,TGTGCCAGCAGCTTGGCCAAAACAGGGGGCGCATCGGCCGAGCAGTACTTC,TRBV5-4,once,TRBD1,TRBJ2-7
CASRGLGQGGLYEQYF,TGTGCCAGCAGGGGTCTGGGACAGGGGGGCCTCTACGAGCAGTACTTC,TRBV28,-,TRBD1,TRBJ2-7
CASSRDGGSSYEQYF,TGTGCCAGCAGCCGTGACGGCGGGAGCTCCTACGAGCAGTACTTC,TRBV6-6,-,TRBD2,TRBJ2-7
CASSDSRDRDTEAFF,TGTGCCAGCAGTGATTCCCGAGATCGGGACACTGAAGCTTTCTTT,TRBV25-1,-,-,TRBJ1-1
CASSSGLAEWDLAEQYF,TGTGCCAGCAGTTCGGGACTAGCGGAGTGGGATTTGGCCGAGCAGTACTTC,TRBV27,-,TRBD2,TRBJ2-7
CASSQDPGQGIQPQHF,TGCGCCAGCAGCCAAGATCCTGGACAGGGAATCCAGCCCCAGCATTTT,TRBV4-1,-,TRBD1,TRBJ1-5
CASGSRPNTGELFF,TGTGCCAGCGGGAGCAGGCCGAACACCGGGGAGCTGTTTTTT,TRBV7-2,-,-,TRBJ2-2
CASSSLRGTDTQYF,TGTGCCAGCAGCTCCCTTAGGGGGACAGATACGCAGTATTTT,TRBV7-2,-,-,TRBJ2-3
CAGVEAFF,TGTGCCGGCGTTGAAGCTTTCTTT,TRBV25-1,few,-,TRBJ1-1
CASSLGGGSYEQYF,TGCGCCAGCAGCTTGGGTGGCGGCTCCTACGAGCAGTACTTC,TRBV5-1,-,-,TRBJ2-7
CASSPGTSDTGELFF,TGTGCCAGCAGCCCCGGGACTAGCGACACCGGGGAGCTGTTTTTT,TRBV7-9,-,TRBD2,TRBJ2-2
CAINTISRGTNYGYTF,TGTGCCATCAACACTATATCCAGGGGTACTAACTATGGCTACACCTTC,TRBV10-3,-,-,TRBJ1-2
CASSPLSWGAQYF,TGTGCCAGCAGCCCCTTGAGCTGGGGCGCGCAGTATTTT,TRBV7-9,-,-,TRBJ2-3
CATSRSGATNEKLFF,TGTGCCACCAGCAGGTCAGGGGCGACTAATGAAAAACTGTTTTTT,TRBV15,-,-,TRBJ1-4
CASSPLAGVLETQYF,TGTGCCAGCAGCCCCTTAGCGGGAGTACTCGAGACCCAGTACTTC,TRBV11-2,-,TRBD2,TRBJ2-5